One and the same sample provided the 14 T cell receptor beta chains below, sequenced in a study of Ad26.COV2.S vaccination and SARS-CoV-2 variants. Only in-frame clones appear in the TCRdb table, and some are missing; sequencing was by immunoSEQ multiplex PCR. Found here are about 390,000 clones, about nine tenths of them singletons; the top ten hold approximately 3.7%. Treatment defined: around 19 received Ad26.COV2.S at low or high dose, single or two shots; a few received placebo; per-sample allocation not given. Vaccine and placebo recipients were sampled on day 63 after the first injection. The sequences come from peripheral blood, collected in a trial of Ad26.COV2.S vaccine versus placebo. The receptors shown here come from a person between 18 and 65 years old who received the Ad26.COV2.S COVID-19 vaccine or a placebo.

The chain couples TRBV3-1 (or the pseudogene TRBV3-2) to TRBJ1-1; D is ambiguous. Germline V lookup: CDR1 LGHDT, CDR2 YNNKEL (reference sequence). This CDR3 contains 20 residues. V lost 1 base and J 0 bases, leaving 24 bases between the germline ends. In nucleotides, the CDR3 is TGTGCCAGCAGCCAAGGCCCTATTTATGTCAGGCGGTTTCTGAACACTGAAGCTTTCTTT. Protein sequence: CASSQGPIYVRRFLNTEAFF.

Worth noting for this clone: This CDR3 is also generated by other DNA sequences in the sample. The chain joins TRBV4-3 to TRBJ1-5; D is undetermined. The V gene lost 0 bases and the J gene lost 2 bases, with 2 bases spanning the gap. Germline CDR1 reads LGHNA; CDR2 reads YSLEER. The CDR3 covers 13 residues. This CDR3 is CASSQDGNQPQHF. The CDR3 nucleotides are TGCGCCAGCAGCCAAGACGGCAATCAGCCCCAGCATTTT.

Of note for this clone: Relative to the germline gene, one junction end is altered; a read error may explain this. The rearrangement joins TRBV10-1 to TRBJ1-1, with D uncertain. This CDR3 comprises 13 residues. The germline V gene encodes CDR1 WNHNN and CDR2 SYGVQD (reference sequence). The chain's CDR3 is CASSESIEAVEVF. Written as DNA, the CDR3 is TGCGCCAGCAGTGAGTCGATCGAGGCCGTGGAAGTCTTT.

The genes are TRBV3-1 (or the pseudogene TRBV3-2) and TRBJ1-1; D is possibly TRBD1 (5 bases). Germline assignment: CDR1 LGHDT and CDR2 YNNKEL (reference sequence). Trimming pared 4 bases from V and 5 bases from J, leaving 20 bases between. The CDR3 is 16 amino acids. CDR3 in amino acids: CASSRRMGPGVTEAFF. Here the CDR3 DNA reads TGTGCCAGCAGCCGAAGAATGGGGCCTGGAGTGACTGAAGCTTTCTTT.

This clone was seen a handful of times. The chain uses TRBV9 and TRBJ2-1, with 10 positions matching TRBD2. The CDR3 has 18 residues. V gave up 2 bases and J gave up 6 bases; unmatched junction bases: 14. The germline gives CDR1 SGDLS, CDR2 YYNGEE. CDR3 region: CASSVTVASGGRGNEQFF. CDR3 nucleotides: TGTGCCAGCAGCGTTACCGTGGCTAGCGGGGGAAGGGGCAATGAGCAGTTCTTC.

The chain has TRBV7-2 and TRBJ1-2; D unresolved. The germline V gene has CDR1 SGHTA and CDR2 FQGNSA. The CDR3 spans 13 residues. Trimming cost V 2 bases and J 8 bases, with 12 bases left between them. DNA of the CDR3: TGTGCCAGCAGCTTAACGGGCACTTGGGGCTACACCTTC. Translated: CASSLTGTWGYTF.

The chain is built from TRBV9 and TRBJ2-3; D is perhaps TRBD2 (5 bases). The V gene's germline CDR1 is SGDLS and CDR2 YYNGEE. CDR3 size: 14 residues. V lost 2 bases to trimming and J lost 2 bases, with 9 bases between them. The CDR3 nucleotides read TGTGCCAGCAGCGTTGCGGGCCACACAGATACGCAGTATTTT. This codes for CASSVAGHTDTQYF.

This clone occurred once. CDR3 loop: CASTSRGGTGYEQYF. The DNA for the CDR3 is TGTGCCAGCACCTCGCGGGGGGGAACCGGCTACGAGCAGTACTTC. The chain couples TRBV11-2 to TRBJ2-7; 9 bases align to TRBD2. V shed 7 bases and J 3 bases; nucleotides not matched to a gene: 10. Germline V CDR1 and CDR2: SGHAT, FQNNGV. The CDR3 sequence is 15 residues long.

For this clone: Different DNA sequences within this sample yield the same CDR3. This rearrangement joins TRBV6-2 or TRBV6-3 to TRBJ2-7, with a weak D call TRBD1 (6 bases). V was trimmed by 0 bases and J by 4 bases, leaving 7 bases between them. The CDR3 extends over 13 amino acids. CDR1 is MNHEY, CDR2 SVGEGT, per germline. The CDR3 reads CASSYSRGYEQYF. The CDR3 DNA follows: TGTGCCAGCAGTTACTCGAGGGGGTACGAGCAGTACTTC.

The chain couples TRBV20-1 to TRBJ1-1; the match to TRBD1 covers 9 bases. This CDR3 region has 11 residues. From germline, CDR1 is DFQATT and CDR2 SNEGSKA (reference sequence). With 6 bases clipped from V and 7 bases from J, the junction kept 3 bases outside the gene matches. In DNA, the CDR3 is TGCAGTGCCAGGACAGGGGATGAAGCTTTCTTT. Translation gives CSARTGDEAFF.

The genes are TRBV20-1 and TRBJ2-1, with D hard to call. This CDR3 is built from 12 residues. CDR1 DFQATT and CDR2 SNEGSKA come from the germline V gene (reference sequence). V was trimmed by 6 bases and J by 3 bases, leaving 9 bases between them. CDR3 sequence reads: CSASPRYNEQFF. CDR3 coding DNA: TGCAGTGCAAGTCCCCGCTACAATGAGCAGTTCTTC.

V and J are TRBV10-3 and TRBJ1-2; perhaps TRBD1 as D (6 bases). V was pared by 10 bases and J by 5 bases, with 14 bases between. Germline CDR1 is ENHRY and CDR2 is SYGVKD. The CDR3 is 12 amino acids. The CDR3, as DNA: TGTGCCAACTTTGGGGGCAGATATGGCTACACCTTC. It yields the protein CANFGGRYGYTF.

The rearrangement uses TRBV5-1 and TRBJ1-2; 8 bases agree with TRBD1. Per the germline V gene, CDR1 is SGHRS and CDR2 is YFSETQ. J gave up 6 bases and V 3 bases, and 7 bases lay outside the gene matches. CDR3 length equals 14 residues. The CDR3 DNA reads TGCGCCAGCAGCTCTGATCAGGGGGCAAATGGCTACACCTTC. Amino acids: CASSSDQGANGYTF.

This chain connects TRBV5-1 to TRBJ1-1; no clear D gene. V was cut by 5 bases and J by 8 bases, with 22 bases left in between. From germline, CDR1 is SGHRS and CDR2 YFSETQ. The CDR3 sequence is 15 residues long. CDR3 in amino acids: CASSHGRLALEEAFF. CDR3 in DNA: TGCGCCAGCAGTCATGGCAGGTTGGCTCTTGAGGAAGCTTTCTTT.